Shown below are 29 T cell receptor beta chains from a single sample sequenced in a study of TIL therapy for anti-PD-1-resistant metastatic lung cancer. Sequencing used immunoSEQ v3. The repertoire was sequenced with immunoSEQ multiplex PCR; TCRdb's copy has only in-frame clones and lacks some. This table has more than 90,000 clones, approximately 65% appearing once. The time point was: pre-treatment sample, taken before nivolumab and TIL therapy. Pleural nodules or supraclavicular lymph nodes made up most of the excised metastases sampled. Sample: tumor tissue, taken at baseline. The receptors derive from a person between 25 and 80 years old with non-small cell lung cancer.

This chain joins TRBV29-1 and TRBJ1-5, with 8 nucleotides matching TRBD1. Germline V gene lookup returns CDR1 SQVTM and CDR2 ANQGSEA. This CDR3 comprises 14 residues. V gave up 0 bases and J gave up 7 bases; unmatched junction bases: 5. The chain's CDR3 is CSVEEDREGQPQHF. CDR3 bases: TGCAGCGTTGAAGAGGACAGGGAGGGCCAGCCCCAGCATTTT.

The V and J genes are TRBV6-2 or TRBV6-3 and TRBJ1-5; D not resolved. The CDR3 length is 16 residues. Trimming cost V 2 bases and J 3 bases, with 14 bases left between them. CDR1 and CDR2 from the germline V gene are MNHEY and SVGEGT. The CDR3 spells CASSYTVRVSNQPQHF. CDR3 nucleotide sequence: TGTGCCAGCAGTTACACGGTCCGGGTCTCCAATCAGCCCCAGCATTTT.

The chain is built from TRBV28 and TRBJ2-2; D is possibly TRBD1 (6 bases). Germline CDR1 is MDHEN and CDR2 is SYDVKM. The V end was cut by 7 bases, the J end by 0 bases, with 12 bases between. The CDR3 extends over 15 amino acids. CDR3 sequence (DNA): TGTGCCAGCACCCTGGGGGCGGCGAACACCGGGGAGCTGTTTTTT. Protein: CASTLGAANTGELFF. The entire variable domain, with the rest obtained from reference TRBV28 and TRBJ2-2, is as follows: DVKVTQSSRYLVKRTGEKVFLECVQDMDHENMFWYRQDPGLGLRLIYFSYDVKMKEKGDIPEGYSVSREKKERFSLILESASTNQTSMYLCASTLGAANTGELFFGEGSRLTVL.

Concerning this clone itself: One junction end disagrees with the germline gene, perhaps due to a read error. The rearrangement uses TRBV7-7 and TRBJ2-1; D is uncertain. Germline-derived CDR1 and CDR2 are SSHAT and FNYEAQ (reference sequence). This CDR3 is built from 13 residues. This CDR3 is CASSLSSDSEQFF. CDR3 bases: TGTGCTAGCAGCTTATCCTCAGACTCGGAGCAGTTCTTC.

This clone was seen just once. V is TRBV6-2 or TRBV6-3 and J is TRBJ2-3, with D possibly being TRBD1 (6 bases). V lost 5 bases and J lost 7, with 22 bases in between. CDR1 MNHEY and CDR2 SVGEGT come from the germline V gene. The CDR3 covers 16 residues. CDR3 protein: CASSPSTGMGWNTQYF. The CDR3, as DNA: TGTGCCAGCAGTCCCTCGACAGGTATGGGATGGAATACGCAGTATTTT.

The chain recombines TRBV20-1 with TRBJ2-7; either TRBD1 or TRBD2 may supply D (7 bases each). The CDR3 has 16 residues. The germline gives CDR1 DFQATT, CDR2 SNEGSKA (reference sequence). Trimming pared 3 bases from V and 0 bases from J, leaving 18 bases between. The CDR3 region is CSASVVGGGSSYEQYF. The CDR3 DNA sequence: TGCAGTGCTAGTGTTGTAGGGGGCGGGAGCTCCTACGAGCAGTACTTC.

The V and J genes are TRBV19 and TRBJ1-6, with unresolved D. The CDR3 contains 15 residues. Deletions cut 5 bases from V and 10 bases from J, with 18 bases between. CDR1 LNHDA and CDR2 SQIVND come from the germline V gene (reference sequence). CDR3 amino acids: CASSPGGGKRSPLHF. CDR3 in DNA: TGTGCCAGTAGTCCCGGAGGAGGGAAACGATCACCCCTCCACTTT.

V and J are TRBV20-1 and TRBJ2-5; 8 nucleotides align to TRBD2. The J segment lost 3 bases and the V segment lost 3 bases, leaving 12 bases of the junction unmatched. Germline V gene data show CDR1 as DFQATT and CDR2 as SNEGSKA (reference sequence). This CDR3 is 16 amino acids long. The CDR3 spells CSASRGAGTREETQYF. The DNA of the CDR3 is TGCAGTGCTAGTAGAGGAGCCGGGACTAGGGAAGAGACCCAGTACTTC.

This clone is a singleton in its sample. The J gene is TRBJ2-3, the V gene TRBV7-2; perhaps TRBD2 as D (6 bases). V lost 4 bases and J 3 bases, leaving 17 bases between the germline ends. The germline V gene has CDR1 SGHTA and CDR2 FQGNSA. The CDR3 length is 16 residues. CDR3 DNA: TGTGCCAGCAGCTCCTTTCGGGACTTGCGAACAGATACGCAGTATTTT. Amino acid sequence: CASSSFRDLRTDTQYF. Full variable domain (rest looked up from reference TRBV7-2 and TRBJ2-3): GAGVSQSPSNKVTEKGKDVELRCDPISGHTALYWYRQSLGQGLEFLIYFQGNSAPDKSGLPSDRFSAERTGGSVSTLTIQRTQQEDSAVYLCASSSFRDLRTDTQYFGPGTRLTVL.

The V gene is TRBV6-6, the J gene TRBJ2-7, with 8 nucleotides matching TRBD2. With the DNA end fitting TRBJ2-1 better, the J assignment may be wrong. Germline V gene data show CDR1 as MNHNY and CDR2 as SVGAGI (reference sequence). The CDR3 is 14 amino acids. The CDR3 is CASSYRGTSNEQFF. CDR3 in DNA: TGTGCCAGCAGTTACCGCGGGACTAGCAATGAGCAGTTCTTC.

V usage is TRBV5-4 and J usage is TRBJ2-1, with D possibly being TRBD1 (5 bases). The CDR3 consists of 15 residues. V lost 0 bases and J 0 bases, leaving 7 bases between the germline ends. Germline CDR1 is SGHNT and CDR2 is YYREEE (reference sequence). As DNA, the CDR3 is TGTGCCAGCAGCTTGGTGCAGGGCTCCTACAATGAGCAGTTCTTC. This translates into CASSLVQGSYNEQFF. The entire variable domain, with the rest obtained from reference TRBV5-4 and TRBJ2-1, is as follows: ETGVTQSPTHLIKTRGQQVTLRCSSQSGHNTVSWYQQALGQGPQFIFQYYREEENGRGNFPPRFSGLQFPNYSSELNVNALELDDSALYLCASSLVQGSYNEQFFGPGTRLTVL.

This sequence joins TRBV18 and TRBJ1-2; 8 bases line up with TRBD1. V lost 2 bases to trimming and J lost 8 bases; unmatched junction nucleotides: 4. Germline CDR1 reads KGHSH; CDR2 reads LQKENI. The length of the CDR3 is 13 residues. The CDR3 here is CASSPGQGEGYTF. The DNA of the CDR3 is TGTGCCAGCTCACCAGGACAGGGTGAGGGCTACACCTTC. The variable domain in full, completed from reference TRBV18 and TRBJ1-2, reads NAGVMQNPRHLVRRRGQEARLRCSPMKGHSHVYWYRQLPEEGLKFMVYLQKENIIDESGMPKERFSAEFPKEGPSILRIQQVVRGDSAAYFCASSPGQGEGYTFGSGTRLTVV.

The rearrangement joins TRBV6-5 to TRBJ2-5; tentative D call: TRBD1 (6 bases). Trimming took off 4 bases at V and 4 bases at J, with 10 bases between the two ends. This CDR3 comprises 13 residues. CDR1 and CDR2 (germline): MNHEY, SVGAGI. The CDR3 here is CASSWGRGETQYF. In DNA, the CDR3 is TGTGCCAGCAGTTGGGGCAGGGGAGAGACCCAGTACTTC.

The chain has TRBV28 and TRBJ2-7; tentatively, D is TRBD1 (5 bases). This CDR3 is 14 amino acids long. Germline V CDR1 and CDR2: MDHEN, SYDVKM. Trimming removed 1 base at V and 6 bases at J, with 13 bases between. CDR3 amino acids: CASSLFWGVGEQYF. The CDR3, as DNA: TGTGCCAGCAGTTTATTTTGGGGCGTGGGCGAGCAGTACTTC. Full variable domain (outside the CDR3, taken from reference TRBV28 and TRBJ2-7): DVKVTQSSRYLVKRTGEKVFLECVQDMDHENMFWYRQDPGLGLRLIYFSYDVKMKEKGDIPEGYSVSREKKERFSLILESASTNQTSMYLCASSLFWGVGEQYFGPGTRLTVT.

The CDR3 reads CASSVNRGQGGELFF. As DNA, the CDR3 is TGTGCCAGCAGCGTCAACAGGGGGCAGGGCGGGGAGCTGTTTTTT. This chain joins TRBV11-1 and TRBJ2-2; 9 nucleotides line up with TRBD1. CDR1 is SGHAT and CDR2 is FQDESV in the germline V gene (reference sequence). V was clipped by 5 bases and J by 7 bases; unmatched bases: 8. This CDR3 has 15 amino acids.

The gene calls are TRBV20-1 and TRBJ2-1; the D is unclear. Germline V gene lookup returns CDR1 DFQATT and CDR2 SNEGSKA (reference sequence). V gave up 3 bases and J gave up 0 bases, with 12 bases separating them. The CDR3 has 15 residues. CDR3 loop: CSASDTLSSYNEQFF. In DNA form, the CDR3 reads TGCAGTGCTAGTGACACCTTGAGCTCCTACAATGAGCAGTTCTTC.

CDR3 loop: CASSPGLAAWGETQYF. CDR3 in DNA: TGTGCCAGCAGTCCCGGACTAGCGGCCTGGGGGGAGACCCAGTACTTC. The chain uses TRBV7-2 and TRBJ2-5, with 10 bases that match TRBD2. The ends lost 6 bases at V and 5 bases at J; junction bases unmatched: 12. The CDR3 is 16 amino acids. Looked up from germline, CDR1 is SGHTA and CDR2 is FQGNSA.

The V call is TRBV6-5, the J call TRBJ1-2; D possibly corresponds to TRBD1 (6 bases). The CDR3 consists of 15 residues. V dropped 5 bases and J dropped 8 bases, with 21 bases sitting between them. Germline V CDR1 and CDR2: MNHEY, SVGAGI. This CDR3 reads CASSPRGTGTGGYTF. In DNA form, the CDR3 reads TGTGCCAGCAGTCCCCGGGGAACAGGGACGGGAGGCTACACCTTC.

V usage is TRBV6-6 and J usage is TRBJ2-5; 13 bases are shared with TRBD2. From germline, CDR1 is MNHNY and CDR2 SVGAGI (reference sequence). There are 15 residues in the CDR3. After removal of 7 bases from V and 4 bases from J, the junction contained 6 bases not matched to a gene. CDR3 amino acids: CASKGLAGVGETQYF. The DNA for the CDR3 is TGTGCCAGCAAAGGACTAGCGGGAGTTGGAGAGACCCAGTACTTC.

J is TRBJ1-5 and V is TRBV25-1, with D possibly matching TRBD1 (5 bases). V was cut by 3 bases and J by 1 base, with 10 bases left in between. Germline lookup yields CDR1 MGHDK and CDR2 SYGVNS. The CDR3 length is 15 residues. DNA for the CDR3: TGTGCCAGCAGTGACAAGGGGCGGAGCAATCAGCCCCAGCATTTT. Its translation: CASSDKGRSNQPQHF.

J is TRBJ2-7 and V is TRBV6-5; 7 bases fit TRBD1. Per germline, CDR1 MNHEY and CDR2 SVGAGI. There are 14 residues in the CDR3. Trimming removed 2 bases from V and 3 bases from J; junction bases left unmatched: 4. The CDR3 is CASSYEGGRYEQYF. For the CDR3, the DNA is TGTGCCAGCAGTTACGAAGGGGGCCGCTACGAGCAGTACTTC.

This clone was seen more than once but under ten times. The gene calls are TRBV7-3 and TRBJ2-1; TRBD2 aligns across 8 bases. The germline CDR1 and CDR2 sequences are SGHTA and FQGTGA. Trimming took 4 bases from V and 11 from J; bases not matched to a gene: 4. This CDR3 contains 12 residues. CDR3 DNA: TGTGCCAGCAGCTCCCCGGGGGGGCAGCAGTTCTTC. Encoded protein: CASSSPGGQQFF.

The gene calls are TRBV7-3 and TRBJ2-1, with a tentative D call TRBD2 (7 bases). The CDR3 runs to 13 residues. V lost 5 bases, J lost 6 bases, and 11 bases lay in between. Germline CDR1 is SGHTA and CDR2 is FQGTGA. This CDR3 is CASSDRGGNEQFF. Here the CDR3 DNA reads TGTGCCAGCAGCGATAGGGGGGGCAATGAGCAGTTCTTC. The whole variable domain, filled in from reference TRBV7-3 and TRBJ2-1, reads GAGVSQTPSNKVTEKGKYVELRCDPISGHTALYWYRQSLGQGPEFLIYFQGTGAADDSGLPNDRFFAVRPEGSVSTLKIQRTERGDSAVYLCASSDRGGNEQFFGPGTRLTVL.

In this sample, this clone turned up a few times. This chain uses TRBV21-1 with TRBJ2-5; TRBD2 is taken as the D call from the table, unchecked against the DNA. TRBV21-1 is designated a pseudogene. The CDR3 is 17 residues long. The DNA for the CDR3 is TGTGCCAGCAGCACCCGGACTAGCTTCACCGCGCAAGAGACCCAGTACTTC. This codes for CASSTRTSFTAQETQYF.

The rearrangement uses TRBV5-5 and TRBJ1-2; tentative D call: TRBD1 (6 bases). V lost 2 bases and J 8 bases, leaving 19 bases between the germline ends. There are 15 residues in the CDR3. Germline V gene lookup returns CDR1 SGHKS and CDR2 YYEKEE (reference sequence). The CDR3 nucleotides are TGTGCCAGCAGCTTTTATGGCACAGGGTCGCACGGCTACACCTTC. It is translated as CASSFYGTGSHGYTF.

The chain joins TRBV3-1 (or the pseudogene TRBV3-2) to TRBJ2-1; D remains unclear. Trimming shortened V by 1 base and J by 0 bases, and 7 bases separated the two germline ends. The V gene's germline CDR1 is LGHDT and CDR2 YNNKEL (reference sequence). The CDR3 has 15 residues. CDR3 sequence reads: CASSQGYNSYNEQFF. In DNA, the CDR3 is TGTGCCAGCAGCCAAGGCTATAACTCCTACAATGAGCAGTTCTTC.

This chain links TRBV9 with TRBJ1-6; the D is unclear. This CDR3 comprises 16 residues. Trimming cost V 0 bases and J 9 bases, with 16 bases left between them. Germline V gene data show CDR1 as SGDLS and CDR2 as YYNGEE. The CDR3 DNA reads TGTGCCAGCAGCGTAGGGACCGCCGCCAGGATTTCACCCCTCCACTTT. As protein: CASSVGTAARISPLHF.

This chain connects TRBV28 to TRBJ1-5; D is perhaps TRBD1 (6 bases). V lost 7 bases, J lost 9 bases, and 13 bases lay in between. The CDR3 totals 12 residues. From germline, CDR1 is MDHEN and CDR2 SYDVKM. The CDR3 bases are TGTGCCAGCAATACAGGGTCAGGGCCCCAGCATTTT. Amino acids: CASNTGSGPQHF.

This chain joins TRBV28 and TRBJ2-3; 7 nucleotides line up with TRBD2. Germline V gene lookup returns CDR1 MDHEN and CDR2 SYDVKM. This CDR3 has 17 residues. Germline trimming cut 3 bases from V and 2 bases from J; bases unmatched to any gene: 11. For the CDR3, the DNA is TGTGCCAGCAGTTTTCTGGGGGGACTACGATCCACAGATACGCAGTATTTT. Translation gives CASSFLGGLRSTDTQYF.